One TCR beta chain is described in this entry. This specimen belongs to a study of T cell responses to AZD1222 COVID-19 vaccine. TCRdb's table, derived via immunoSEQ multiplex PCR, lists solely in-frame clones and lacks some. The table has over 100,000 clones, over 75% seen once. The V end was cut by 4 bases, the J end by 0 bases, with 6 bases between. The CDR3 sequence is 13 residues long. Germline-derived CDR1 and CDR2 are MNHEY and SVGEGT. The chain has TRBV6-2 or TRBV6-3 and TRBJ1-1, with D uncertain. This specimen consisted of peripheral blood, obtained on day 0 of AZD1222 vaccination. The TCR originated in an adult in good health. CDR3 loop: CASSSRVNTEAFF. CDR3 bases: TGTGCCAGCAGTTCAAGGGTGAACACTGAAGCTTTCTTT.